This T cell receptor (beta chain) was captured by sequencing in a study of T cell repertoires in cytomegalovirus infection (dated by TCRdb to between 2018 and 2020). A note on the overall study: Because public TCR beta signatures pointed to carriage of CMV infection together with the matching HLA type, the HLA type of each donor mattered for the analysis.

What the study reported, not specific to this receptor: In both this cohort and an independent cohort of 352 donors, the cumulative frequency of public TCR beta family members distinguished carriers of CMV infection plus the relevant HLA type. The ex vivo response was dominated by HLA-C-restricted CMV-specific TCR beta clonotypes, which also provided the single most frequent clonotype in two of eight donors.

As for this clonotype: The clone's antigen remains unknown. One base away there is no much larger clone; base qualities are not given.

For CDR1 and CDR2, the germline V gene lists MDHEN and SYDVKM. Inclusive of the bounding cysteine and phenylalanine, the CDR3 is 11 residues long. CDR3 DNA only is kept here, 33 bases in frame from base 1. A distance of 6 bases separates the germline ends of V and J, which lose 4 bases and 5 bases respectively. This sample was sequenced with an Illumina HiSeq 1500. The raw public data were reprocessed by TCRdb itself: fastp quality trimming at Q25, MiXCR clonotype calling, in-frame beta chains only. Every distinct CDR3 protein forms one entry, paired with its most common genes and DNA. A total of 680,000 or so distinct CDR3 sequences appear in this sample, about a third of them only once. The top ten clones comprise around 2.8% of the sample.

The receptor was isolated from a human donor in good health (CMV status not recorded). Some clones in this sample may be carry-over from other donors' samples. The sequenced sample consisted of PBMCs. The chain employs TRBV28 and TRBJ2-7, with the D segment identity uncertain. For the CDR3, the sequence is CASSYSHEQYF. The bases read TGTGCCAGCAGTTACTCGCACGAGCAGTACTTC.